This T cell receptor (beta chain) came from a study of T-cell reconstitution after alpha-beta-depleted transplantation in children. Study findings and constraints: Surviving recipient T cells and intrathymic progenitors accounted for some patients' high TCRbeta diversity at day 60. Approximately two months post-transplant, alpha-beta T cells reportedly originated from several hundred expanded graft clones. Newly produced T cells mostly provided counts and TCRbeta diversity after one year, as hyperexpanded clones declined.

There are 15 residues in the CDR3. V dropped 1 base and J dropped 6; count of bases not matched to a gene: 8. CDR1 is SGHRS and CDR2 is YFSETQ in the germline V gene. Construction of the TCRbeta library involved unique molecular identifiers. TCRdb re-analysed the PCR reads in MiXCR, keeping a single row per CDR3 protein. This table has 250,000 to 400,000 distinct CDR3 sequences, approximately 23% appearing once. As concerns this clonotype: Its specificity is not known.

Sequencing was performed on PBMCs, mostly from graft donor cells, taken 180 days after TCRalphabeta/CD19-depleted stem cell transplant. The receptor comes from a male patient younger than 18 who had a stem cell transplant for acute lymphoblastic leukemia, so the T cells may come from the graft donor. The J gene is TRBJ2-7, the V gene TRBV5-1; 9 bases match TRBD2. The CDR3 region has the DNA TGCGCCAGCAGCTTGAGTCTAGCGGGATACAGCGAGCAGTACTTC. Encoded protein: CASSLSLAGYSEQYF.